Below are 11 T cell receptor beta chains sequenced from a single sample in a study of T-cell reconstitution after alpha-beta-depleted transplantation in children. As it was prepared, the TCRbeta library received unique molecular identifiers. MiXCR was run by TCRdb on the PCR reads, yielding one entry per CDR3 protein. The sample contains around 700,000 distinct CDR3 sequences, around 14% of which appear only once. This specimen consisted of PBMCs, obtained before TCRalphabeta/CD19-depleted stem cell transplant. These receptors came from a girl aged 2 to 9 with congenital amegakaryocytic thrombocytopenia, due to receive a stem cell transplant.

In this sample, this clonotype turned up many times. The J gene is TRBJ2-3, the V gene TRBV10-3; D call uncertain. V was clipped by 3 bases and J by 0 bases, with 7 bases between them. Germline V gene lookup returns CDR1 ENHRY and CDR2 SYGVKD. The CDR3 is made up of 14 amino acids. CDR3 residues: CAISDYSSTDTQYF. Here the CDR3 DNA reads TGTGCCATCAGTGATTATTCGAGCACAGATACGCAGTATTTT.

This clonotype appeared a few times. V gene TRBV5-1 combines with J gene TRBJ1-1; D is undetermined. The CDR3 length is 20 residues. V lost 6 bases and J 1 base, leaving 31 bases between the germline ends. From germline, CDR1 is SGHRS and CDR2 YFSETQ. The DNA of the CDR3 is TGCGCCAGCAAAACGCGGACGGCCCATGCCCCTGGACTGCGGAACACTGAAGCTTTCTTT. It encodes CASKTRTAHAPGLRNTEAFF.

The chain has TRBV27 and TRBJ2-2; D is possibly TRBD2 (5 bases). Germline CDR1 reads MNHEY; CDR2 reads SMNVEV (reference sequence). The CDR3 covers 15 residues. Trimming stripped 3 bases from V and 7 bases from J, with 15 bases between. The CDR3 region has the DNA TGTGCCAGCAGTTTCGTGAGGGCCTTGATCGGGGAGCTGTTTTTT. It is translated as CASSFVRALIGELFF.

This rearrangement joins TRBV11-1 to TRBJ2-3; the match to TRBD2 covers 14 bases. V was pared by 2 bases and J by 1 base, with 8 bases of the junction left unmatched. The CDR3 has 19 residues. Germline V gives CDR1 SGHAT, CDR2 FQDESV (reference sequence). CDR3 bases: TGTGCCAGCAGCTTACAACCGGGACTAGCGGGAGCCGGCACAGATACGCAGTATTTT. Its protein is CASSLQPGLAGAGTDTQYF.

This chain's CDR3 is CASSLSGRAIETQYF. The CDR3 DNA follows: TGTGCCAGCAGCCTGAGCGGGAGGGCCATCGAGACCCAGTACTTC. The chain joins TRBV7-6 to TRBJ2-5; 10 positions agree with TRBD2. J was trimmed by 5 bases and V by 5 bases; bases with no gene match: 8. The CDR3 extends over 15 amino acids. The germline gives CDR1 SGHVS, CDR2 FNYEAQ. Drawing the rest from reference TRBV7-6 and TRBJ2-5, the complete variable domain is GAGVSQSPRYKVTKRGQDVALRCDPISGHVSLYWYRQALGQGPEFLTYFNYEAQQDKSGLPNDRFSAERPEGSISTLTIQRTEQRDSAMYRCASSLSGRAIETQYFGPGTRLLVL.

V and J are TRBV20-1 and TRBJ2-3; 11 positions agree with TRBD2. Germline assignment: CDR1 DFQATT and CDR2 SNEGSKA (reference sequence). V lost 3 bases, J lost 4 bases, and 6 bases stayed unmatched. This CDR3 is 15 amino acids long. The CDR3: CSASQLAGEPDTQYF. The CDR3 coding sequence is TGCAGTGCTAGTCAACTAGCGGGAGAACCAGATACGCAGTATTTT.

J is TRBJ1-1 and V is TRBV10-3; D is possibly TRBD1 (5 bases). This CDR3 spans 16 amino acids. Trimming stripped 0 bases from V and 5 bases from J, with 16 bases between. Germline V gives CDR1 ENHRY, CDR2 SYGVKD. CDR3 in DNA: TGTGCCATCAGTGAGTCGTCGGCCCTTGGGGGGACTGAAGCTTTCTTT. Amino acids: CAISESSALGGTEAFF.

At least ten counts were recorded for this clonotype. The chain is built from TRBV7-3 and TRBJ2-4; no clear D gene. Trimming pared 5 bases from V and 6 bases from J, leaving 8 bases between. From germline, CDR1 is SGHTA and CDR2 FQGTGA. This CDR3 comprises 12 residues. The CDR3 reads CASSAILNIQYF. In nucleotides, the CDR3 is TGTGCCAGCAGCGCCATCCTAAACATTCAGTACTTC.

The rearrangement links TRBV18 to TRBJ2-7; 10 bases agree with TRBD1. The V gene end was trimmed by 2 bases and the J gene end by 6 bases; junction bases not matched to a gene: 7. Per germline, CDR1 KGHSH and CDR2 LQKENI. The CDR3 runs to 15 residues. CDR3 sequence reads: CASSPSGTGALEQYF. The CDR3 DNA follows: TGTGCCAGCTCACCATCCGGGACAGGGGCCCTCGAGCAGTACTTC.

This clonotype was seen at least ten times. This rearrangement joins TRBV20-1 to TRBJ2-3, with D tentatively TRBD1 or TRBD2 (5 bases each). Trimming took off 0 bases at V and 0 bases at J, with 16 bases between the two ends. Germline V CDR1 and CDR2: DFQATT, SNEGSKA (reference sequence). The CDR3 length is 17 residues. Here the CDR3 DNA reads TGCAGTGCTAGAGATTTGATTAGTGGGGGTAGCACAGATACGCAGTATTTT. Protein: CSARDLISGGSTDTQYF.

Only a few counts were recorded for this clonotype. The J gene is TRBJ2-5, the V gene TRBV6-1, with D possibly matching TRBD1 (6 bases). Germline V gene lookup returns CDR1 MNHNS and CDR2 SASEGT. Between the trimmed V and J ends, which lost 6 bases and 7 bases, there was a span of 21 bases. The CDR3 consists of 15 residues. CDR3 residues: CASRPRTEETWTQYF. The CDR3, as DNA: TGTGCCAGCAGACCTCGGACAGAGGAGACGTGGACCCAGTACTTC.